Listed below are T cell receptor beta chains from one sample, sequenced in a study of CD8+ T cells in alopecia areata. The method was immunoSEQ multiplex PCR; TCRdb's version includes in-frame clones alone and lacks a portion of them. The sample has more than 110,000 clones, around 50% seen once. Here the sequenced sample was CD8+ T cells sorted from blood, taken at week 4, from a patient treated with tofacitinib. The receptors shown here come from a human donor with alopecia areata. Each CDR3 is given with its conserved first and last residue. Fields, in order: J gene, V gene, D gene, clone size, CDR3 DNA, CDR3 protein. A D gene is named only where the DNA matches it firmly. Clone size appears in some rows only: once, few, many, or a class for an expanded clone.

TRBJ2-7 TRBV2 - - TGTGCCAGCAGTGAAGCCGGGACTGCGGCATTTGGCGAGCAGTACTTC CASSEAGTAAFGEQYF
TRBJ1-1 TRBV30 - - TGTGCCTGGAGCTTGGGAGGGTGGAACACTGAAGCTTTCTTT CAWSLGGWNTEAFF
TRBJ1-2 TRBV7-6 - once TGTGCCAGCAGCTTAACGGCGGACGGCTATTCTGGCTACACCTTC CASSLTADGYSGYTF
TRBJ1-2 TRBV19 - - TGTGCCACGATCGGGATATTTAATGGGGCTAACTATGGCTACACCTTC CATIGIFNGANYGYTF
TRBJ2-7 TRBV14 - few TGTGCCAGCAGCCCTGAACTGGGGGTCCCCTACGAGCAGTACTTC CASSPELGVPYEQYF
TRBJ2-2 TRBV14 - few TGTGCCAGCACGCCGGAGGGATTCGTTAACACCGGGGAGCTGTTTTTT CASTPEGFVNTGELFF
TRBJ1-6 TRBV25-1 - - TGTGCCAGCACCGAAGACTCCTATAATTCACCCCTCCACTTT CASTEDSYNSPLHF
TRBJ1-2 TRBV27 TRBD1 - TGTGCCAGCAGTTGGCGACAGGGAGGCTTTTATGGCTACACCTTC CASSWRQGGFYGYTF
TRBJ2-1 TRBV7-3 TRBD1 - TGTGCCAGCAGTCCCGGGACAGGTGAAGGGTATGAGCAGTTCTTC CASSPGTGEGYEQFF
TRBJ1-2 TRBV5-1 - - TGCGCCAGCAGCTTGGTCCAGGTTGGCGACTATGGCTACACCTTC CASSLVQVGDYGYTF
TRBJ2-1 TRBV29-1 - few TGCAGCGTTGGGGTGAATGAGCAGTTCTTC CSVGVNEQFF
TRBJ1-1 TRBV29-1 - - TGCAGCGTTTTGACGGAGGAAGCTTTCTTT CSVLTEEAFF
TRBJ2-7 TRBV15 - - TGTGCCACCAGCAGAGATTTCGGGGCTGGCGAGCAGTACTTC CATSRDFGAGEQYF
TRBJ1-5 TRBV5-6 - - TGTGCCAGCAGCCTGGGGGGCCTCGATCAGCCCCAGCATTTT CASSLGGLDQPQHF
TRBJ1-1 TRBV13 - once TGTGCCAGCAGCTTAGGCGGCAGGGAGGGAGCTGAAGCTTTCTTT CASSLGGREGAEAFF
TRBJ2-7 TRBV7-8 TRBD1 - TGTGCCAGCAGCTTCGAATTAACCGGGACAGGGGTCGTCCACGAGCAGTACTTC CASSFELTGTGVVHEQYF
TRBJ2-5 TRBV5-1 - - TGCGCCAGCAGTTGGCAAGAGACCCAGTACTTC CASSWQETQYF
TRBJ1-1 TRBV7-2 - - TGTGCCAGCAGCTTATATCCGACAGGACCTACTATGAACACTGAAGCTTTCTTT CASSLYPTGPTMNTEAFF
TRBJ2-7 TRBV7-9 TRBD1 - TGTGCCAGCAGCCACCGGGACAGAGCCTACGAGCAGTACTTC CASSHRDRAYEQYF
TRBJ2-7 TRBV25-1 TRBD1 - TGTGCCAGCACCCAATTGGGAGACAGGGACGAGCAGTACTTC CASTQLGDRDEQYF
TRBJ2-7 TRBV27 - - TGTGCCAGCATGTTCCAGGGACAATCCTACGAGCAGTACTTC CASMFQGQSYEQYF
TRBJ2-4 TRBV13 - - TGTGCCAGCAGTTCCCTCGGGGGCGGGGAAAACATTCAGTACTTC CASSSLGGGENIQYF
TRBJ2-3 TRBV13 - - TGTGCCAGCAGCTTAGTCACTGATACGCAGTATTTT CASSLVTDTQYF
TRBJ2-3 TRBV4-3 TRBD1 - TGCGCCAGCAGCCAAGATTGGACAGGGGCGGAAACAGATACGCAGTATTTT CASSQDWTGAETDTQYF
TRBJ2-1 TRBV7-9 TRBD2 - TGTGCCACGCTGCGGGGGGGCGATGAGCAGTTCTTC CATLRGGDEQFF
TRBJ2-1 TRBV5-1 - - TGCGCCAGCAGCTTGTCCGGGGCCCGGGCAGGCGGTGAGCAGTTCTTC CASSLSGARAGGEQFF
TRBJ2-7 TRBV10-3 - few TGTGCCATCAGTGAGTCGAGGGGGACACGGGTCGACGAGCAGTACTTC CAISESRGTRVDEQYF
TRBJ2-7 TRBV9 - few TGTGCCAGCAGCGTAGGACAGCTCGGCGAGCAGTACTTC CASSVGQLGEQYF
TRBJ2-7 TRBV7-9 - medium-sized TGTGCCAGCAGTCCCGAGGGGGGAGCGGACCACGAGCAGTACTTC CASSPEGGADHEQYF
TRBJ2-7 TRBV5-6 TRBD1 - TGTGCCAGCAGCTTACAGGGGGGTGAGCAGTACTTC CASSLQGGEQYF
TRBJ2-5 TRBV6-5 - - TGTGCCAGCAGTTTAGGGCCTGTCGAGACCCAGTACTTC CASSLGPVETQYF
TRBJ2-7 TRBV27 TRBD1 - TGTGCCAGCAGTTTGCCGGACAGGGAAAAATCCTTC CASSLPDREKSF
TRBJ2-7 TRBV5-1 - - TGCGCCAGCAGCTTGGTTTCAGGGGTATTGCGGGAGCAGTACTTC CASSLVSGVLREQYF
TRBJ2-7 TRBV13 - - TGTGCCAGCAGCTCTACGACCTACGAGCAGTACTTC CASSSTTYEQYF
TRBJ2-1 TRBV6-1 - - TGTGCCAGCGGAATGGCACACTACTCCTACAATGAGCAGTTCTTC CASGMAHYSYNEQFF
TRBJ2-3 TRBV30 - - TGTGCCTGGAGTGTGAGGGGCACAGATACGCAGTATTTT CAWSVRGTDTQYF
TRBJ1-2 TRBV5-1 TRBD1 - TGCGCCAGCAGCTTCACCACAGGGGGCAATGGCTACACCTTC CASSFTTGGNGYTF
TRBJ2-7 TRBV30 - - TGTGCCTGGAGCGCGGGCCTCGAGCAGTACTTC CAWSAGLEQYF
TRBJ2-7 TRBV6-4 - few TGTGCCAACTCTCGACATTTATCCTACGAGCAGTACTTC CANSRHLSYEQYF
TRBJ1-4 TRBV7-9 - few TGTGCCAGCAGCTCCAGGGTCGAAAAACTGTTTTTT CASSSRVEKLFF
TRBJ1-6 TRBV18 - - TGTGCCAGCTCACCCGAGACGGCGAATAATTCACCCCTCCACTTT CASSPETANNSPLHF
TRBJ2-3 TRBV9 - once TGTGCCAGCAGCCGGAAAGTCCAGGGTGGAACAGATACGCAGTATTTT CASSRKVQGGTDTQYF
TRBJ1-2 TRBV15 TRBD1 - TGTGCCACCAGCCTCCAGGATGGCCGGGACAGCCGTCCCTATGGCTACACCTTC CATSLQDGRDSRPYGYTF
TRBJ2-7 TRBV1 - medium-sized TGCACCAGCAGCCGGACAGGGGGCTACGAGCAGTACTTC CTSSRTGGYEQYF
TRBJ2-5 TRBV29-1 - few TGCAGCGTTGTGGGGCAAGAGACCCAGTACTTC CSVVGQETQYF
TRBJ1-4 TRBV7-9 - - TGTGCCACCCGGACGACTAATGAAAAACTGTTTTTT CATRTTNEKLFF
TRBJ2-1 TRBV7-8 TRBD1 - TGTGCCAGCAGCTTAAGAGGGACAGGGGGTTACAATGAGCAGTTCTTC CASSLRGTGGYNEQFF
TRBJ1-2 TRBV19 - - TGTGCCAGTAGTCCAGAGACGGGTGACTATGGCTACACCTTC CASSPETGDYGYTF
TRBJ2-6 TRBV30 TRBD1 - TGTGCCTGGAACCCCAGGACAGGGACTCCTGGGGCCAACGTCCTGACTTTC CAWNPRTGTPGANVLTF
TRBJ2-2 TRBV4-2 - - TGTGCCAGCAGCTCGAAGGGGGTGAACACCGGGGAGCTGTTTTTT CASSSKGVNTGELFF
TRBJ2-3 TRBV6-5 TRBD2 - TGTGCCAGCAGTTACGAGCTAGCGGGGTTTGGAGATACGCAGTATTTT CASSYELAGFGDTQYF
TRBJ1-2 TRBV29-1 TRBD1 - TGCAGCCATGGGGACAGCGAAGGCTACACCTTC CSHGDSEGYTF
TRBJ2-7 TRBV7-3 TRBD1 - TGTGCCAGCAGCTCCACAGGGGGCTACGAGCAGTACTTC CASSSTGGYEQYF
TRBJ2-3 TRBV4-1 TRBD1 few TGCGCCAGCAGCCGGGACAGGGGGGAGTATTTT CASSRDRGEYF
TRBJ2-1 TRBV11-2 TRBD2 - TGTGCCAGCAGCTGGACTAGCGACTATGAGCAGTTCTTC CASSWTSDYEQFF
TRBJ2-7 TRBV5-1 TRBD2 - TGCGCCAGCAGCTTGTCTAGCGGGGTTTACGAGCAGTACTTC CASSLSSGVYEQYF
TRBJ2-5 TRBV7-3 - - TGTGCCAGCAGCCCTGCGGCTAGAGAGACCCAGTACTTC CASSPAARETQYF